Reported below is one T cell receptor (beta chain). It was with a sample-barcoded 5' primer and a J-beta primer mix that a second PCR of about 6 to 12 cycles was run. From the 5' RACE reads, TCRdb called clonotypes with MiXCR, one entry per CDR3 protein. The repertoire holds hundreds of thousands of distinct CDR3 sequences, with about 54% as singletons. These data come from a study of blood T cells in healthy people across ages. After removal of 8 bases from V and 8 bases from J, the junction contained 20 bases not matched to a gene. The CDR3 consists of 17 residues. From germline, CDR1 is MNHEY and CDR2 SMNVEV (reference sequence).

The specimen was blood. The receptor's source is a man in his fifties or sixties in good health. V and J are TRBV27 and TRBJ2-1, with 8 bases aligning to TRBD2. The CDR3 is CASFSLTPAGVRDEQFF. The DNA for the CDR3 is TGTGCCAGCTTCTCTTTAACCCCAGCGGGGGTGAGAGATGAGCAGTTCTTC.